This T cell receptor (beta chain) was obtained from a study of cytomegalovirus exposure and HLA in healthy donors. CDR3 length: 13 amino acids. CDR1 SGHAT and CDR2 FQNNGV come from the germline V gene. V was pared by 5 bases and J by 8 bases, with 8 bases of the junction left unmatched. Primers included in the PCR were 60 Vbeta and 13 Jbeta primers. TCRdb's copy holds only in-frame clones and misses some; the assay was immunoSEQ multiplex PCR. The sample holds about 200,000 clones, around four fifths seen once. The count of this clone is one. The sequence was obtained from a middle-aged woman in good health and CMV-seronegative. This rearrangement joins TRBV11-2 to TRBJ1-1; 7 bases agree with TRBD1. Sequencing input: PBMCs. CDR3 in DNA: TGTGCCAGCAGCACCTACAGGGGAGCCGAAGCTTTCTTT. As protein: CASSTYRGAEAFF.